Sequencing of this TCR beta chain was carried out in a study of lymphopenia after photon versus proton radiotherapy. Study conclusions and caveats: Authors raise, but do not show, better survival with proton therapy. In patients who died, overall survival fell as post-nadir TCR diversity dropped more.

V shed 5 bases and J shed 4 bases, with 9 bases lying between them. CDR1 and CDR2 from the germline V gene are SEHNR and FQNEAQ (reference sequence). This CDR3 contains 14 residues. Profiling relied on immunoSEQ multiplex PCR, and the TCRdb table lists in-frame clones only, not all of them. The table includes about 45,000 clones, roughly 87% detected once. Of note for this clone: The antigen is not known.

The material was peripheral blood, obtained from a patient treated with photon-based radiotherapy. The rearrangement joins TRBV7-9 to TRBJ1-6; D is possibly TRBD1 (5 bases). The source of this sequence is a middle-aged man with gastric cancer. The CDR3 region is CASSPGRYNSPLHF. The CDR3 region has the DNA TGTGCCAGCAGCCCGGGACGGTATAATTCACCCCTCCACTTT. Drawing the rest from reference TRBV7-9 and TRBJ1-6, the complete variable domain is DTGVSQNPRHKITKRGQNVTFRCDPISEHNRLYWYRQTLGQGPEFLTYFQNEAQLEKSRLLSDRFSAERPKGSFSTLEIQRTEQGDSAMYLCASSPGRYNSPLHFGNGTRLTVT.